This T cell receptor beta chain was found in a study of OX40 agonist ivuxolimab in advanced cancers. A note on the overall study: Ivuxolimab was an agonistic, fully human IgG2 monoclonal antibody directed against OX40 (CD134), a costimulatory receptor. Intravenous ivuxolimab was administered to patients every 2 weeks at six dose levels: 0.01, 0.1, 0.3, 1.5, 3 and 10 mg/kg. Of the roughly 53 patients in dose escalation, 19 had hepatocellular carcinoma, some 15 had melanoma, 9 had renal cell carcinoma and 9 had head and neck cancer. In the dose-escalation cohort, 70% to 85% of patients were male, and the mean age was 60 years with a range of roughly 20 to 85. Prior anti-PD-1, anti-PD-L1 or anti-CTLA-4 therapy was permitted, and checkpoint inhibitors had been received by more than 35% of dose-escalation patients. Three dose-escalation patients achieved partial responses, one with hepatocellular carcinoma and two with cutaneous melanoma. Peripheral TCRbeta sequencing was intended to test whether TCR sequence diversity was altered and clonal T-cell expansion was caused by ivuxolimab. The paper describes the monotherapy dose-escalation part (N = 52 patients) of the phase I trial of ivuxolimab. Study-level results and caveats: In partial responders in the 0.1-3.0 mg/kg groups, normalized peripheral clonal expansion was found to be among the lowest, especially among CD8+ T cells. Antigen specificity was not determined for the clonally expanded peripheral T cells. Low levels of normalized T-cell clonal expansion were also seen in some nonresponding patients. At doses of 0.1 to 3.0 mg/kg, clonal expansion of both CD4+ and CD8+ blood T cells was observed from baseline to week 6. After ivuxolimab, more expanded clones were found on average in CD8+ T cells than in CD4+ T cells.

Genomic DNA was extracted from sorted cells for sequencing of the TCRbeta CDR3 region. TCRbeta CDR3 regions were sequenced using the immunoSEQ Assay. TCRdb limited this immuneACCESS table to in-frame rearrangements with V and J called. A share of clones is missing; checked studies link under half to unresolved V genes, and the rest is unexplained. Within this sample are roughly 100,000 clones, with under 90% of them counted one time only. The biggest ten clones account for around 5.5% of the sample. With regard to this clone: Its antigen is still unknown. Base qualities are not provided; no much larger clone lies one nucleotide away.

The trial excluded patients who had a history of autoimmune disease or were on systemic immunosuppression. In every dose cohort, peripheral blood was drawn for TCR sequencing at baseline, cycle 4 day 1, and cycle 7 day 1. The samples were taken from a phase I, first-in-human, multicenter, open-label dose-escalation trial of ivuxolimab. The trial enrolled adults with locally advanced or metastatic head and neck squamous cell, hepatocellular, melanoma or renal cell carcinoma. Before TCR sequencing, CD4+ and CD8+ T cells were separately sorted from peripheral blood. V and J are truncated by 5 bases and 0 bases respectively, leaving an intervening sequence of 13 bases. The germline V gene sets CDR1 to SGHNT and CDR2 to YENEEA. The CDR3 spans 15 residues, from the cysteine through the phenylalanine. Only the CDR3 portion is preserved as DNA: 45 bases, with reading frame beginning at the first base.

The rearrangement joined TRBV11-3 to TRBJ1-2, with the D gene not clear enough to name. This clonotype originated in an adult with an advanced solid tumor such as melanoma, head and neck, liver or kidney cancer. The sequences come from CD4+ or CD8+ T cells sorted from blood, collected in a trial of the OX40 agonist ivuxolimab. The CDR3 has the sequence CASSRDQTPNYGYTF. The DNA is TGTGCCAGCAGCCGCGATCAGACACCTAACTATGGCTACACCTTC.